The source of this TCR beta chain is a study of post-analysis software for immune sequencing data. Study-level information: Both relapsing-remitting and secondary progressive multiple sclerosis featured among the disease courses, as did progressive-relapsing multiple sclerosis.

TCR beta libraries were prepared from cDNA with unique molecular identifiers. When roughly 0.85 to 11 million T cells were used, they gave approximately 530,000 cDNA molecules. TCRdb used MiXCR to reprocess the PCR reads, holding one entry per CDR3 protein. This sample has about 500,000 distinct CDR3 sequences, with around 40% found just once. This CDR3 comprises 13 residues. Germline CDR1 is DFQATT and CDR2 is SNEGSKA (reference sequence). The J segment lost 4 bases and the V segment lost 6 bases, leaving 8 bases of the junction unmatched. With regard to this clonotype: Its target is unknown.

Study results and limitations: Patients showed TRBV5-6, TRBV5-1 and TRBV20-1 among roughly five TRBV segments more frequent than in controls. Samples prepared in the same batch strongly co-clustered by F measure. Multiple sclerosis patients showed significantly lower normalized Chao1 diversity than controls did.

This chain joins TRBV20-1 and TRBJ1-2, with TRBD1 identical over 7 bases. This sequence was found in a girl aged 5-17 years with multiple sclerosis. Sequenced: blood. This CDR3 is CSALGQRSYGYTF. The CDR3, as DNA: TGCAGTGCCCTGGGACAGCGATCCTATGGCTACACCTTC.